The 24 T cell receptor beta chains presented below share a single source sample, sequenced in a study of T cells in localized non-small cell lung cancer. Generated by immunoSEQ multiplex PCR, the TCRdb table keeps only in-frame clones and is missing some. Of about 25,000 clones in the sample, about 92% were seen once. Sequencing was performed on peripheral blood, taken before any cancer treatment. The receptors here all came from a man aged 35 to 69 with stage III squamous cell lung carcinoma.

The chain uses TRBV2 and TRBJ1-5; no clear D. This CDR3 is 16 amino acids long. Trimming removed 0 bases from V and 2 bases from J, with 11 bases in between. Looked up from germline, CDR1 is SNHLY and CDR2 is FYNNEI. In nucleotides, the CDR3 is TGTGCCAGCAGTGAAGCATTAAGACGGGGCAATCAGCCCCAGCATTTT. This encodes CASSEALRRGNQPQHF.

This chain uses TRBV5-1 with TRBJ2-1, with 12 bases lining up with TRBD1. The CDR3 covers 14 residues. V dropped 0 bases and J dropped 14; count of bases not matched to a gene: 6. CDR1 and CDR2 from the germline V gene are SGHRS and YFSETQ. CDR3 amino acids: CASSLEPGTGGKFF. DNA for the CDR3: TGCGCCAGCAGCTTGGAACCCGGGACAGGGGGCAAGTTCTTC. Complete variable domain (other parts from reference TRBV5-1 and TRBJ2-1): KAGVTQTPRYLIKTRGQQVTLSCSPISGHRSVSWYQQTPGQGLQFLFEYFSETQRNKGNFPGRFSGRQFSNSRSEMNVSTLELGDSALYLCASSLEPGTGGKFFGPGTRLTVL.

J is TRBJ1-1 and V is TRBV12-5; possibly TRBD1 for D (5 bases). Germline CDR1 is LGHNT and CDR2 is FRNRAP. The V end lost 3 bases, the J end lost 1 base, and 12 bases lay between the germline ends. The CDR3 totals 15 residues. The CDR3 DNA reads TGTGCTAGTGGTTTCGGGGCAGGGAGGAACACTGAAGCTTTCTTT. Its protein is CASGFGAGRNTEAFF.

This sequence joins TRBV19 and TRBJ2-1, with a possible D match to TRBD2 (6 bases). The CDR3 extends over 15 amino acids. Germline values: CDR1 LNHDA, CDR2 SQIVND (reference sequence). Trimming removed 1 base from V and 2 bases from J, with 9 bases in between. Written as DNA, the CDR3 is TGTGCCAGTAGTATAGCGGGAGCCCCCTACAATGAGCAGTTCTTC. Amino acid sequence: CASSIAGAPYNEQFF. The entire variable domain, with the rest obtained from reference TRBV19 and TRBJ2-1, is as follows: DGGITQSPKYLFRKEGQNVTLSCEQNLNHDAMYWYRQDPGQGLRLIYYSQIVNDFQKGDIAEGYSVSREKKESFPLTVTSAQKNPTAFYLCASSIAGAPYNEQFFGPGTRLTVL.

V usage is TRBV28 and J usage is TRBJ2-7; weak D call: TRBD2 (6 bases). V lost 8 bases and J 3 bases, leaving 17 bases between the germline ends. CDR1 and CDR2 from the germline V gene are MDHEN and SYDVKM. The CDR3 consists of 14 residues. CDR3 residues: CASANGGSHYEQYF. CDR3 sequence (DNA): TGTGCCAGCGCAAACGGAGGGTCCCACTACGAGCAGTACTTC.

This clone was seen only once. This chain uses TRBV7-2 with TRBJ1-5; D not certain. Germline V gene data show CDR1 as SGHTA and CDR2 as FQGNSA. This CDR3 has 15 residues. V was trimmed by 4 bases and J by 0 bases, leaving 10 bases between them. The CDR3 is CASSSYRDSNQPQHF. In DNA, the CDR3 is TGTGCCAGCAGCTCTTACAGAGATAGCAATCAGCCCCAGCATTTT.

The J gene is TRBJ1-1, the V gene TRBV29-1; D remains ambiguous. The CDR3 contains 13 residues. Germline CDR1 SQVTM, CDR2 ANQGSEA. V lost 4 bases to trimming and J lost 3 bases, with 12 bases between them. The CDR3, as DNA: TGCAGCGTTGTCAAGTTGAAGGACACTGAAGCTTTCTTT. Amino acid sequence: CSVVKLKDTEAFF.

The J gene is TRBJ2-3, the V gene TRBV21-1. TRBV21-1 has pseudogene status. This CDR3 contains 15 residues. CDR3 bases: TGTGCCAGCAGCGTCCACAGGGGAGGGTGGGATACGCAGTATTTT. Amino acids: CASSVHRGGWDTQYF.

The chain combines TRBV28 with TRBJ2-3; D is possibly TRBD1 or TRBD2 (5 bases each). Germline lookup yields CDR1 MDHEN and CDR2 SYDVKM. Between the trimmed V and J ends, which lost 8 bases and 6 bases, there was a span of 18 bases. This CDR3 comprises 14 residues. CDR3 region: CASGGTPEGDTQYF. The DNA of the CDR3 is TGTGCCAGCGGGGGAACTCCCGAGGGGGATACGCAGTATTTT. The whole variable domain, remainder taken from reference TRBV28 and TRBJ2-3, is DVKVTQSSRYLVKRTGEKVFLECVQDMDHENMFWYRQDPGLGLRLIYFSYDVKMKEKGDIPEGYSVSREKKERFSLILESASTNQTSMYLCASGGTPEGDTQYFGPGTRLTVL.

V and J are TRBV5-1 and TRBJ2-1; D possibly corresponds to TRBD2 (6 bases). Trimming removed 0 bases at V and 7 bases at J, with 14 bases between. Looked up from germline, CDR1 is SGHRS and CDR2 is YFSETQ. The CDR3 is made up of 15 amino acids. CDR3 loop: CASSLGSFAGNEQFF. The CDR3 DNA sequence: TGCGCCAGCAGCTTGGGCTCTTTCGCGGGGAATGAGCAGTTCTTC. Looking up the rest from reference TRBV5-1 and TRBJ2-1 gives the full variable domain: KAGVTQTPRYLIKTRGQQVTLSCSPISGHRSVSWYQQTPGQGLQFLFEYFSETQRNKGNFPGRFSGRQFSNSRSEMNVSTLELGDSALYLCASSLGSFAGNEQFFGPGTRLTVL.

The V gene is TRBV2, the J gene TRBJ1-5; 9 bases are shared with TRBD1. CDR1 and CDR2 from the germline V gene are SNHLY and FYNNEI. The CDR3 covers 13 residues. Trimming cost V 8 bases and J 5 bases; bases outside gene matches: 4. CDR3 sequence: CASGQGLDQPQHF. CDR3 DNA: TGTGCCAGCGGACAGGGGCTAGATCAGCCCCAGCATTTT.

On this clone: This specimen includes other DNA sequences encoding the same CDR3. The V and J genes are TRBV4-3 and TRBJ1-5, with D perhaps TRBD1 (6 bases). Germline V gives CDR1 LGHNA, CDR2 YSLEER. V gave up 0 bases and J gave up 2 bases, with 11 bases separating them. The CDR3 contains 16 residues. The CDR3 DNA reads TGCGCCAGCAGCCAAGATCTCAGGGGTGGCAATCAGCCCCAGCATTTT. Amino acid sequence: CASSQDLRGGNQPQHF.

This chain connects TRBV7-3 to TRBJ2-1; D might be TRBD1 (6 bases). CDR1 and CDR2 (germline): SGHTA, FQGTGA. With 5 bases removed from V and 15 bases from J, the gap between germline ends came to 20 bases. The CDR3 covers 13 residues. In DNA, the CDR3 is TGTGCCAGCAGCGCTGATTCGACAGGTCCCCCGTTCTTC. Its protein is CASSADSTGPPFF.

The gene calls are TRBV5-1 and TRBJ1-2, with 12 bases matching TRBD1. Germline trimming cut 0 bases from V and 8 bases from J; bases unmatched to any gene: 5. The CDR3 loop spans 15 amino acids. Germline CDR1 SGHRS, CDR2 YFSETQ. The CDR3 bases are TGCGCCAGCAGCTTGGCTGGGACAGGGGGCGAAGGCTACACCTTC. It is translated as CASSLAGTGGEGYTF.

The rearrangement links TRBV5-4 to TRBJ2-2; TRBD2 matches at 11 bases. Unmatched junction bases numbered 7, after V lost 5 bases and J lost 7 bases. The CDR3 has 15 residues. Germline CDR1 and CDR2: SGHNT and YYREEE (reference sequence). The CDR3 is CASSLTSGDSGELFF. The CDR3 nucleotides are TGTGCCAGCAGTTTGACTAGCGGGGATAGCGGGGAGCTGTTTTTT. Drawing the rest from reference TRBV5-4 and TRBJ2-2, the complete variable domain is ETGVTQSPTHLIKTRGQQVTLRCSSQSGHNTVSWYQQALGQGPQFIFQYYREEENGRGNFPPRFSGLQFPNYSSELNVNALELDDSALYLCASSLTSGDSGELFFGEGSRLTVL.

The chain combines TRBV7-3 with TRBJ2-5; TRBD1 or TRBD2 may be the D gene (5 bases each). V lost 2 bases and J 2 bases, leaving 18 bases between the germline ends. The CDR3 is 17 residues long. CDR1 and CDR2 from the germline V gene are SGHTA and FQGTGA. This CDR3 is CASSLFGQGAPQETQYF. DNA of the CDR3: TGTGCCAGCAGCTTATTCGGGCAGGGAGCCCCTCAAGAGACCCAGTACTTC.

The rearrangement uses TRBV30 and TRBJ2-2, with D possibly being TRBD1 (6 bases). The CDR3 is 15 amino acids. The germline CDR1 and CDR2 sequences are GTSNPN and SVGIG (reference sequence). V was trimmed by 2 bases and J by 5 bases, leaving 15 bases between them. The CDR3 DNA follows: TGTGCCTGGAGTTCGAGGGGGTTAGGAACCGGGGAGCTGTTTTTT. Its protein is CAWSSRGLGTGELFF.

This chain uses TRBV4-3 with TRBJ2-1; D is undetermined. The germline gives CDR1 LGHNA, CDR2 YSLEER. Between the trimmed V and J ends, which lost 5 bases and 4 bases, there was a span of 9 bases. The CDR3 contains 13 residues. The CDR3 is CASSETLYNEQFF. For the CDR3, the DNA is TGCGCCAGCAGCGAAACACTATACAATGAGCAGTTCTTC.

The table lists this clone with a count of one. The chain uses TRBV28 and TRBJ2-3; 9 nucleotides agree with TRBD2. The CDR3 is made up of 17 amino acids. The V gene's germline CDR1 is MDHEN and CDR2 SYDVKM. V dropped 6 bases and J dropped 0; count of bases not matched to a gene: 10. The CDR3 spells CASSLLAGLTSTDTQYF. CDR3 in DNA: TGTGCCAGCAGCCTACTAGCGGGTCTTACTAGCACAGATACGCAGTATTTT.

The chain carries TRBV11-2 and TRBJ2-5, with 8 nucleotides matching TRBD2. Germline V gene lookup returns CDR1 SGHAT and CDR2 FQNNGV. The V and J ends lost 5 bases and 2 bases, in that order; junction bases with no gene match: 7. This CDR3 has 15 amino acids. This chain's CDR3 is CASSRWTSRQETQYF. CDR3 coding DNA: TGTGCCAGCAGCCGTTGGACTAGCCGTCAAGAGACCCAGTACTTC.

The chain recombines TRBV2 with TRBJ2-1; 8 nucleotides align to TRBD2. Germline trimming cut 6 bases from V and 11 bases from J; bases unmatched to any gene: 18. The CDR3 is 16 amino acids. CDR1 and CDR2 from the germline V gene are SNHLY and FYNNEI. The CDR3 region has the DNA TGTGCCAGCAGCGCGATTTTCGCGGGGGGACCCAGGCAGCAGTTCTTC. It encodes CASSAIFAGGPRQQFF.

The gene calls are TRBV4-3 and TRBJ1-5; the D gene is possibly TRBD1 (6 bases). The CDR3 extends over 18 amino acids. The ends were cut back, 1 base at V and 0 bases at J, with 16 bases in the middle. Germline CDR1 LGHNA, CDR2 YSLEER. This chain's CDR3 is CASSQALSRGVSNQPQHF. The CDR3 DNA reads TGCGCCAGCAGCCAAGCCCTTTCTAGGGGGGTTAGCAATCAGCCCCAGCATTTT.

This clone was recorded only once. The chain has TRBV30 and TRBJ1-4, with TRBD1 matching over 7 bases. The CDR3 has 15 residues. Per the germline V gene, CDR1 is GTSNPN and CDR2 is SVGIG (reference sequence). J gave up 4 bases and V 2 bases, and 7 bases lay outside the gene matches. CDR3 sequence: CAWSLGTVFNEKLFF. In DNA, the CDR3 is TGTGCCTGGAGTCTGGGGACAGTCTTTAATGAAAAACTGTTTTTT.

This clone was recorded a few times. The V call is TRBV7-9, the J call TRBJ2-7, with D perhaps matching TRBD1 or TRBD2 (5 bases each). The V gene's germline CDR1 is SEHNR and CDR2 FQNEAQ (reference sequence). V shed 1 base and J shed 5 bases, with 12 bases lying between them. The CDR3 sequence is 14 residues long. CDR3 nucleotides: TGTGCCAGCAGCTTAGATTGGGGGTCCCACGAGCAGTACTTC. Translating gives CASSLDWGSHEQYF.